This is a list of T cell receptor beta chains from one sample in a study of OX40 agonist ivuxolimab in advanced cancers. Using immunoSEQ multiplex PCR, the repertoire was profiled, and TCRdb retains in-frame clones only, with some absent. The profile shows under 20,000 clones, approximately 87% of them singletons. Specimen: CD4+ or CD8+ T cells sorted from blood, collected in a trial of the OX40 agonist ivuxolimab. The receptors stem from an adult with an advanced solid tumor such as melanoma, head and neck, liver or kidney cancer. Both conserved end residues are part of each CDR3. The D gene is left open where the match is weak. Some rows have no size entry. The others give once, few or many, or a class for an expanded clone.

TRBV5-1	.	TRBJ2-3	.	TGCGCCAGCAGCTTGGGGGATTCTAGCACAGATACGCAGTATTTT	CASSLGDSSTDTQYF
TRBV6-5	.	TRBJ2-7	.	TGTGCCAGCAGGGTCTCTGGCCCCCACGAGCAGTACTTC	CASRVSGPHEQYF
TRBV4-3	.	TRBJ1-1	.	TGCGCCAGCAGCCAAGATCTCAGGGTCACTGAAGCTTTCTTT	CASSQDLRVTEAFF
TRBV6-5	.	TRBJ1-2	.	TGTGCCAGCAGTTCATCGGATCTATTCGGCGATGGCTACACCTTC	CASSSSDLFGDGYTF
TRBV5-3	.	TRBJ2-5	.	TGTGCCAGAAGCTTACAGCGGAGAGAGACCCAGTACTTC	CARSLQRRETQYF
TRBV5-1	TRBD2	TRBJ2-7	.	TGCGCCAGCAGCTTGGGACTAGCGGATTCCTACGAGCAGTACTTC	CASSLGLADSYEQYF
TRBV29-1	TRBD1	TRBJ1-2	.	TGCAGCGCGGGGGACAGGGATTTGGCTAACTATGGCTACACCTTC	CSAGDRDLANYGYTF
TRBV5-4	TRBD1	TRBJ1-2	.	TGTGCCAGCAGACAGGGGGGGGACAGCCGAACCTATGGCTACACCTTC	CASRQGGDSRTYGYTF
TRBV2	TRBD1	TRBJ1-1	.	TGTGCCAGCAGGGCAGGACAGGCGAACACTGAAGCTTTCTTT	CASRAGQANTEAFF
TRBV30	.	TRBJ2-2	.	TGTGCCTGGAGTGTAGATACCGGGGAGCTGTTTTTT	CAWSVDTGELFF
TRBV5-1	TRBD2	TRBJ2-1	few	TGCGCCAGCAGGACTAGCGGGGGATCGTCCTACAATGAGCAGTTCTTC	CASRTSGGSSYNEQFF
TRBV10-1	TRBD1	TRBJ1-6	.	TGCGCCAGCAGCGGGGTCGGGACAGGGTATTGTCCGGATTCACCCCTCCACTTT	CASSGVGTGYCPDSPLHF
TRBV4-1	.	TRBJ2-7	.	TGCGCCAGCAGCCGGGGAGTGGGGGCCTACGAGCAGTACTTC	CASSRGVGAYEQYF
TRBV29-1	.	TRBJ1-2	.	TGCAGCGCCGACAGCCCTAACTATGGCTACACCTTC	CSADSPNYGYTF
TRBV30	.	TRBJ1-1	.	TGTGCCTGGAGTGCTATTCTCCCATTCAAAACTGAAGCTTTCTTT	CAWSAILPFKTEAFF
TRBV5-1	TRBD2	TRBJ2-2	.	TGCGCCAGCAGCCAAGGACTAGCGGGGTTGGGGACCGGGGAGCTGTTTTTT	CASSQGLAGLGTGELFF
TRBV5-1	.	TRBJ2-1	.	TGCGCCAGCAGCCCCCCTAGCGACTCCTACAATGAGCAGTTCTTC	CASSPPSDSYNEQFF
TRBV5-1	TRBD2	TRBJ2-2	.	TGCGCCAGCAGGTGGGGAGGGCCCGGGGAGCTGTTTTTT	CASRWGGPGELFF
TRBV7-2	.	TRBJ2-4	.	TGTGCCAGCAGCTTAGCAGCACAGAGGAAAAACATTCAGTACTTC	CASSLAAQRKNIQYF
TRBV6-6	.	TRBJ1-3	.	TGTGCCAGCGGTCTGAGCTCTGGAAACACCATATATTTT	CASGLSSGNTIYF
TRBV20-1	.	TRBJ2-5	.	TGCAGTGCTGTGCAAGAGACCCAGTACTTC	CSAVQETQYF
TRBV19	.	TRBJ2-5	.	TGTGCCAGTAGTATTCGCCAGGCCGTACAAGAGACCCAGTACTTC	CASSIRQAVQETQYF
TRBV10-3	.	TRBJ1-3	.	TGTGCCATCAGTCCGGGGGCCTCTGGAAACACCATATATTTT	CAISPGASGNTIYF
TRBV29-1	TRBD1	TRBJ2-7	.	TGCAGCGTCGGGACAGGGACTTCCTACGAGCAGTACTTC	CSVGTGTSYEQYF
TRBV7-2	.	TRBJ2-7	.	TGTGCCAGCAGCTTCAGGGGACCTTACGAGCAGTACTTC	CASSFRGPYEQYF
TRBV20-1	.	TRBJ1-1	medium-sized	TGCAGTGCTGGGCGGGGCACTGAAGCTTTCTTT	CSAGRGTEAFF
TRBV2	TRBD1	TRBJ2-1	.	TGTGCCAGCAGATTCCGGACAGGGGAGTCCTACAATGAGCAGTTCTTC	CASRFRTGESYNEQFF
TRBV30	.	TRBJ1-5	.	TGTGCCTGGAGTGGCGGTAGCAATCAGCCCCAGCATTTT	CAWSGGSNQPQHF
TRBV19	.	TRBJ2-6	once	TGTGCCAGTAGTAACGGGGAAGGCTCTGGGGCCAACGTCCTGACTTTC	CASSNGEGSGANVLTF
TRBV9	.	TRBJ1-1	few	TGTGCCAGCAGCCAAGCTCCGGGAACTGAAGCTTTCTTT	CASSQAPGTEAFF
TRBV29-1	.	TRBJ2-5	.	TGCAGCGTCTTAGGGACGGCGGGAATGGAGACCCAGTACTTC	CSVLGTAGMETQYF
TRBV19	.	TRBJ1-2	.	TGTGCCAGTAGTACCAACACAGGGAACTATGGCTACACCTTC	CASSTNTGNYGYTF
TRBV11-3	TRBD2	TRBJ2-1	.	TGTGCCAGCAGCTTTATCGCGGGAGTACCCCTGTACAATGAGCAGTTCTTC	CASSFIAGVPLYNEQFF
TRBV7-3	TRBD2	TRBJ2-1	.	TGTGCCAGCAGCCCCGGGACTAGCGGAATACACAATGAGCAGTTCTTC	CASSPGTSGIHNEQFF
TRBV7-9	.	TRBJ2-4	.	TGTGCCAGCAGCTTAGTGGGGTCGGGAAACATTCAGTACTTC	CASSLVGSGNIQYF
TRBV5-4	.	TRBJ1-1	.	TGTGCCAGCAGCGTTGACCTGGACCGGGGGACTGAAGCTTTCTTT	CASSVDLDRGTEAFF
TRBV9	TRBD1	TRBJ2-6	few	TGTGCCAGCAGCGCCACCGGGACAGGGAGATCATCTGGGGCCAACGTCCTGACTTTC	CASSATGTGRSSGANVLTF
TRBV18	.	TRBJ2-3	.	TGTGCCAGCTCACCCCTAGGTGTAGGGGGCACAGATACGCAGTATTTT	CASSPLGVGGTDTQYF
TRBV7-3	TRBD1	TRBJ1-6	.	TGTGCCAGCAGGGACAGGGTTAATTCACCCCTCCACTTT	CASRDRVNSPLHF
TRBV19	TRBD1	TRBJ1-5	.	TGTGCCAGTAGTTTCCGTCCGGGACAGACAAATCAGCCCCAGCATTTT	CASSFRPGQTNQPQHF
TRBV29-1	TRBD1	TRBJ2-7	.	TGCAGCGTTGAAGATCACAGGGGGGTTTCCTACGAGCAGTACTTC	CSVEDHRGVSYEQYF
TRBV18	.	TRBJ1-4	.	TGTGCCAGCTCACCAATGGCGGGACCCGCTGCTAATGAAAAACTGTTTTTT	CASSPMAGPAANEKLFF
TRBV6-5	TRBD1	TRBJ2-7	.	TGTGCCAGCAGTTACCAGGGGGCCCATACCGAGCAGTACTTC	CASSYQGAHTEQYF
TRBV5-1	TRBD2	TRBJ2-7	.	TGCGCCAGCAGCCTGCAGCTAGCGGGAGGTAGCGAGCAGTACTTC	CASSLQLAGGSEQYF
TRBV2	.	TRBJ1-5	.	TGTGCCAGCTTGGGGCGCAGCAATCAGCCCCAGCATTTT	CASLGRSNQPQHF
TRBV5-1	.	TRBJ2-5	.	TGCGCCAGCAGCCCGACCCCCCAAGAGACCCAGTACTTC	CASSPTPQETQYF
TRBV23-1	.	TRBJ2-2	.	TGCGCCAGCAGGGTCACCGGGGAGCTGTTTTTT	CASRVTGELFF
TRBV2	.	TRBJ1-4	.	TGTGCCAGCAGCGCTCAGGGAACTAATGAAAAACTGTTTTTT	CASSAQGTNEKLFF
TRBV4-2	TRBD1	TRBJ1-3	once	TGTGCCAGCAGCCATCAATTGGGAAACAGGGGATCGACCTCTGGAAACACCATATATTTT	CASSHQLGNRGSTSGNTIYF
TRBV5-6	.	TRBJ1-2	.	TGTGCCAGCAGCTTGGCCCAGTCGGGACCGATCTATGGCTACACCTTC	CASSLAQSGPIYGYTF
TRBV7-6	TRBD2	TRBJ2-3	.	TGTGCCAGCAGCTTCTTAGCGGGGGTCACAGATACGCAGTATTTT	CASSFLAGVTDTQYF